One sample yielded the 30 T cell receptor beta chains listed below, sequenced in a study of shared clonotypes between healthy human individuals. Measured with immunoSEQ multiplex PCR; TCRdb has only the in-frame clones, and not every one. The sample carries roughly 2 million clones, over 85% recorded once. Positively selected for CCR7, the CD45RO-negative cells used as naive CD8 cells excluded terminally differentiated effector memory CD45RA+ cells. The material sequenced was naive CD8+ T cells sorted from blood. All receptors derive from a man in his late teens or twenties in good health.

The chain is built from TRBV18 and TRBJ1-1; D call uncertain. V was shortened by 0 bases and J by 1 base, with 12 bases between the two germline ends. The CDR3 is made up of 16 amino acids. Looked up from germline, CDR1 is KGHSH and CDR2 is LQKENI. The CDR3, as DNA: TGTGCCAGCTCACCACCAAAGGGTAGGGCGAACACTGAAGCTTTCTTT. It specifies CASSPPKGRANTEAFF.

This clone was picked up one time. The chain has TRBV4-1 and TRBJ2-1; no clear D. Trimming removed 1 base from V and 9 bases from J, with 10 bases in between. This CDR3 is 13 amino acids long. The germline CDR1 and CDR2 sequences are MGHRA and YSYEKL. CDR3 bases: TGCGCCAGCAGCCAAGTGGGCCAGATTGAGCAGTTCTTC. The encoded protein is CASSQVGQIEQFF.

The chain has TRBV11-2 and TRBJ2-7, with D uncertain. This CDR3 comprises 13 residues. The germline CDR1 and CDR2 sequences are SGHAT and FQNNGV. Trimming removed 0 bases at V and 3 bases at J, with 6 bases between. CDR3 nucleotides: TGTGCCAGCAGCTTAGAACGCCTCTACGAGCAGTACTTC. Its protein product is CASSLERLYEQYF.

This chain links TRBV9 with TRBJ2-7; 8 nucleotides agree with TRBD1. Germline CDR1 reads SGDLS; CDR2 reads YYNGEE. The CDR3 contains 15 residues. V dropped 4 bases and J dropped 2; count of bases not matched to a gene: 8. The CDR3 DNA reads TGTGCCAGCAGCCCCCGACAGGGGCGAACCTACGAGCAGTACTTC. It codes for CASSPRQGRTYEQYF.

The V call is TRBV19, the J call TRBJ2-2; TRBD1 aligns across 7 bases. CDR3 size: 15 residues. Germline-derived CDR1 and CDR2 are LNHDA and SQIVND (reference sequence). V was clipped by 5 bases and J by 4 bases; unmatched bases: 7. CDR3 nucleotides: TGTGCCAGTAGTGTGACAGGGTTGGGCACCGGGGAGCTGTTTTTT. It encodes CASSVTGLGTGELFF.

V and J are TRBV27 and TRBJ2-3; D is unresolved. This CDR3 spans 15 amino acids. Germline CDR1 is MNHEY and CDR2 is SMNVEV (reference sequence). V was clipped by 5 bases and J by 1 base, with 13 bases between them. CDR3 DNA sequence: TGTGCCAGCAGTATTACCTATGAGGGCACAGATACGCAGTATTTT. Translation: CASSITYEGTDTQYF.

CDR3 coding DNA: TGTGCCAGCAGTTTGATAGGACAGGCTGAAGCTTTCTTT. Its protein is CASSLIGQAEAFF. V and J are TRBV27 and TRBJ1-1, with 7 bases lining up with TRBD1. The CDR3 contains 13 residues. The trim removed 3 bases at V and 6 bases at J, leaving 4 bases unmatched. The germline V gene encodes CDR1 MNHEY and CDR2 SMNVEV (reference sequence).

The rearrangement links TRBV27 to TRBJ2-1; the D is unclear. The CDR3 loop spans 15 amino acids. Trimming stripped 3 bases from V and 4 bases from J, with 13 bases between. CDR1 is MNHEY, CDR2 SMNVEV, per germline (reference sequence). As DNA, the CDR3 is TGTGCCAGCAGTTTTACAGCCTTAGTTTACAATGAGCAGTTCTTC. This gives the protein CASSFTALVYNEQFF.

This clone was seen a single time. This chain links TRBV12-5 with TRBJ2-3, with a weak D call TRBD2 (6 bases). CDR1 is LGHNT and CDR2 is FRNRAP in the germline V gene. The germline V and J ends were trimmed by 7 bases and 2 bases, with 13 bases remaining between them. This CDR3 contains 14 residues. CDR3 in amino acids: CASAPGANTDTQYF. CDR3 coding DNA: TGTGCTAGTGCCCCGGGAGCCAACACAGATACGCAGTATTTT.

The chain is built from TRBV6-9 and TRBJ2-5; D is uncertain. V lost 8 bases to trimming and J lost 2 bases, with 27 bases between them. The V gene's germline CDR1 is MNHGY and CDR2 SVAAGI. The CDR3 length is 18 residues. CDR3 DNA sequence: TGTGCCAGCCAACCTAAACCTTTTCATAACGTGGGTCAAGAGACCCAGTACTTC. This gives the protein CASQPKPFHNVGQETQYF.

V gene TRBV2 combines with J gene TRBJ2-7; 9 bases agree with TRBD2. The CDR3 totals 17 residues. The germline V gene encodes CDR1 SNHLY and CDR2 FYNNEI. The V gene end was trimmed by 3 bases and the J gene end by 0 bases; junction bases not matched to a gene: 9. The CDR3 bases are TGTGCCAGCAGTGACCCCGGGACTAGCTTAAACTCCTACGAGCAGTACTTC. Amino acid sequence: CASSDPGTSLNSYEQYF.

The J gene is TRBJ2-3, the V gene TRBV5-4; 8 bases are shared with TRBD1. The length of the CDR3 is 16 residues. Looked up from germline, CDR1 is SGHNT and CDR2 is YYREEE (reference sequence). Germline trimming cut 3 bases from V and 2 bases from J; bases unmatched to any gene: 8. The DNA for the CDR3 is TGTGCCAGCAGCTCTCTTGGGGACAGGCTCACAGATACGCAGTATTTT. Protein product: CASSSLGDRLTDTQYF.

V is TRBV7-9 and J is TRBJ2-1, with unresolved D. The CDR3 covers 13 residues. CDR1 and CDR2 (germline): SEHNR, FQNEAQ (reference sequence). V gave up 0 bases and J gave up 8 bases, with 8 bases separating them. For the CDR3, the DNA is TGTGCCAGCAGCTTAGCGTTACAAGATGAGCAGTTCTTC. It yields the protein CASSLALQDEQFF.

The chain is built from TRBV2 and TRBJ2-7; TRBD2 agrees at 7 bases. Germline V gene sequence: CDR1 SNHLY, CDR2 FYNNEI. J gave up 6 bases and V 2 bases, and 16 bases lay outside the gene matches. The CDR3 extends over 17 amino acids. The CDR3 DNA sequence: TGTGCCAGCAGTGAAACCCGGGACTTGCGGGAGTTGTTCGAGCAGTACTTC. The encoded protein is CASSETRDLRELFEQYF.

Notes on this clone: Other nucleotide sequences in the sample specify the same CDR3. The J gene is TRBJ2-7, the V gene TRBV4-2; unclear D gene. Germline V gene lookup returns CDR1 LGHNA and CDR2 YNFKEQ. V lost 0 bases, J lost 4 bases, and 10 bases lay in between. The CDR3 runs to 14 residues. CDR3 sequence reads: CASSQDPGSYEQYF. The CDR3 bases are TGTGCCAGCAGCCAAGATCCAGGATCGTACGAGCAGTACTTC.

The chain couples TRBV7-3 to TRBJ2-1; 9 nucleotides line up with TRBD2. Germline V lookup: CDR1 SGHTA, CDR2 FQGTGA. The junction had 4 bases not matched to a gene; V was cut back by 2 bases and J by 2 bases. This CDR3 region has 16 residues. Here the CDR3 DNA reads TGTGCCAGCAGCTTAGGGCCTAGCGGGGCCTACAATGAGCAGTTCTTC. This encodes CASSLGPSGAYNEQFF. Full variable domain (outside the CDR3, taken from reference TRBV7-3 and TRBJ2-1): GAGVSQTPSNKVTEKGKYVELRCDPISGHTALYWYRQSLGQGPEFLIYFQGTGAADDSGLPNDRFFAVRPEGSVSTLKIQRTERGDSAVYLCASSLGPSGAYNEQFFGPGTRLTVL.

The V gene is TRBV7-9, the J gene TRBJ2-3; TRBD2 aligns across 9 bases. The CDR3 is 15 residues long. Germline values: CDR1 SEHNR, CDR2 FQNEAQ (reference sequence). The ends lost 5 bases at V and 4 bases at J; junction bases unmatched: 7. In DNA form, the CDR3 reads TGTGCCAGCAGCCCGGGACTAGCAGAGGCAGATACGCAGTATTTT. This sequence encodes CASSPGLAEADTQYF.

The chain couples TRBV6-6 to TRBJ1-6; TRBD1 matches at 10 bases. The germline V gene has CDR1 MNHNY and CDR2 SVGAGI (reference sequence). The CDR3 is 14 amino acids. The V segment lost 2 bases and the J segment 11 bases; nucleotides outside the gene matches: 3. The CDR3 here is CASSYGTGVPPLHF. CDR3 DNA: TGTGCCAGCAGTTACGGGACAGGGGTTCCACCCCTCCACTTT.

The chain links TRBV27 to TRBJ2-7, with 8 nucleotides matching TRBD2. The CDR3 has 15 residues. Germline values: CDR1 MNHEY, CDR2 SMNVEV (reference sequence). V dropped 4 bases and J dropped 2; count of bases not matched to a gene: 7. As DNA, the CDR3 is TGTGCCAGCAGTTCCGTTAGCGGGAACCCCTACGAGCAGTACTTC. Its protein product is CASSSVSGNPYEQYF.

The chain is built from TRBV15 and TRBJ2-7; weak D call: TRBD1 (7 bases). Trimming cost V 3 bases and J 5 bases, with 17 bases left between them. The CDR3 totals 15 residues. In germline, CDR1 is LNHNV, CDR2 YYDKDF (reference sequence). CDR3 DNA: TGTGCCACCAGCAGGGCGCAGGGGGGAAGCGACGAGCAGTACTTC. It translates to CATSRAQGGSDEQYF.

As DNA, the CDR3 is TGTGCCAGTTCCCGGTGGGCAGGGGGCAACTACGAGCAGTACTTC. Its translation is CASSRWAGGNYEQYF. The rearrangement uses TRBV13 and TRBJ2-7, with 8 bases lining up with TRBD1. The CDR3 has 15 amino acids. Germline V gives CDR1 PRHDT, CDR2 FYEKMQ (reference sequence). V was clipped by 9 bases and J by 3 bases; unmatched bases: 13.

CDR3 nucleotide sequence: TGTGCCAGCAGTTTTCAAGGGGAGGGGCGGAACACTGAAGCTTTCTTT. Translation: CASSFQGEGRNTEAFF. The rearrangement links TRBV28 to TRBJ1-1, with D possibly TRBD1 on 5 matching bases. The CDR3 is made up of 16 amino acids. Germline lookup yields CDR1 MDHEN and CDR2 SYDVKM. The V gene lost 3 bases and the J gene lost 1 base, with 15 bases spanning the gap.

The V call is TRBV6-1, the J call TRBJ2-1; D possibly corresponds to TRBD2 (5 bases). The CDR3 loop spans 16 amino acids. The V end was cut by 4 bases, the J end by 1 base, with 14 bases between. CDR1 MNHNS and CDR2 SASEGT come from the germline V gene. The CDR3 protein is CASSVTVPGSYNEQFF. CDR3 nucleotide sequence: TGTGCCAGCAGTGTAACAGTCCCGGGGTCCTACAATGAGCAGTTCTTC.

The rearrangement links TRBV9 to TRBJ2-2; 8 bases map to TRBD1. The CDR3 is made up of 15 amino acids. V dropped 0 bases and J dropped 5; count of bases not matched to a gene: 3. Germline values: CDR1 SGDLS, CDR2 YYNGEE. CDR3 DNA sequence: TGTGCCAGCAGCGTAGGGACAGGGATGACCGGGGAGCTGTTTTTT. It specifies CASSVGTGMTGELFF.

The V and J genes are TRBV27 and TRBJ2-1; D remains unclear. The germline V gene has CDR1 MNHEY and CDR2 SMNVEV (reference sequence). The CDR3 is 16 amino acids. The V gene lost 1 base and the J gene lost 0 bases, with 10 bases spanning the gap. DNA for the CDR3: TGTGCCAGCAGTTTATACGGGTTAAGCTCCTACAATGAGCAGTTCTTC. Protein sequence: CASSLYGLSSYNEQFF.

V and J are TRBV4-2 and TRBJ2-7; D is possibly TRBD2 (6 bases). This CDR3 has 17 residues. CDR1 and CDR2 (germline): LGHNA, YNFKEQ. The germline V and J ends were trimmed by 0 bases and 0 bases, with 15 bases remaining between them. CDR3 sequence (DNA): TGTGCCAGCAGCCAAGAACTGGAGGGAGTCGGCTCCTACGAGCAGTACTTC. Translated, it gives CASSQELEGVGSYEQYF.

This clone came up once. This chain connects TRBV7-9 to TRBJ2-7, with D perhaps given as TRBD1 or TRBD2 (5 bases each). CDR3 length equals 13 residues. V was shortened by 5 bases and J by 5 bases, with 13 bases between the two germline ends. The germline V gene encodes CDR1 SEHNR and CDR2 FQNEAQ (reference sequence). The CDR3 is CASSPPGSHEQYF. Written as DNA, the CDR3 is TGTGCCAGCAGCCCTCCAGGGAGCCACGAGCAGTACTTC.

This CDR3 reads CASSLGVGTLSNYNEQFF. CDR3 DNA: TGTGCCAGTAGCCTCGGTGTCGGCACCCTCTCAAACTACAATGAGCAGTTCTTC. The J gene is TRBJ2-1, the V gene TRBV19; no clear D gene. Germline lookup yields CDR1 LNHDA and CDR2 SQIVND (reference sequence). Trimming cost V 6 bases and J 3 bases, with 24 bases left between them. CDR3 size: 18 residues.

This rearrangement joins TRBV27 to TRBJ2-5, with a weak D call TRBD1 (6 bases). Germline CDR1 is MNHEY and CDR2 is SMNVEV (reference sequence). The CDR3 loop spans 15 amino acids. The V end lost 0 bases, the J end lost 4 bases, and 12 bases lay between the germline ends. This CDR3 reads CASSLSVGASETQYF. For the CDR3, the DNA is TGTGCCAGCAGTTTATCGGTGGGGGCGTCAGAGACCCAGTACTTC.

The count of this clone is one. The chain joins TRBV5-1 to TRBJ1-1, with D possibly being TRBD1 (5 bases). The V end lost 3 bases, the J end lost 11 bases, and 17 bases lay between the germline ends. There are 13 residues in the CDR3. Germline-derived CDR1 and CDR2 are SGHRS and YFSETQ. CDR3 in amino acids: CASSSEAGWDAFF. In nucleotides, the CDR3 is TGCGCCAGCAGCTCGGAGGCAGGGTGGGACGCTTTCTTT.